This T cell receptor beta chain was observed in a study of identical twins' blood T cells. Study-wide results and limits: Mainly, cloneset size products determined shared clonotypes, twins included. Twins shared more top CDR3 clonotypes than unrelated donors did.

To note about this clonotype: Its antigen is not known. Compared with germline, one end of the junction differs, possibly owing to a read error.

Libraries were made from RNA as TCR cDNA, using a modified protocol. TCRdb analysed the 5' RACE reads with MiXCR anew, one entry per CDR3 protein. The table lists around 380,000 distinct CDR3 sequences, 28% of them singletons. This TCR came from a woman between 18 and 55 years old in good health. The sequencing input was PBMCs.

In DNA form, the CDR3 reads TGTGCCGGCAGTGAGGGGGGCTATTGGTCACCCCTCCACTTT. Its translation is CAGSEGGYWSPLHF. The chain joins TRBV2 to TRBJ1-6; possibly TRBD1 for D (6 bases). The CDR3 has 14 residues. In germline, CDR1 is SNHLY, CDR2 FYNNEI.